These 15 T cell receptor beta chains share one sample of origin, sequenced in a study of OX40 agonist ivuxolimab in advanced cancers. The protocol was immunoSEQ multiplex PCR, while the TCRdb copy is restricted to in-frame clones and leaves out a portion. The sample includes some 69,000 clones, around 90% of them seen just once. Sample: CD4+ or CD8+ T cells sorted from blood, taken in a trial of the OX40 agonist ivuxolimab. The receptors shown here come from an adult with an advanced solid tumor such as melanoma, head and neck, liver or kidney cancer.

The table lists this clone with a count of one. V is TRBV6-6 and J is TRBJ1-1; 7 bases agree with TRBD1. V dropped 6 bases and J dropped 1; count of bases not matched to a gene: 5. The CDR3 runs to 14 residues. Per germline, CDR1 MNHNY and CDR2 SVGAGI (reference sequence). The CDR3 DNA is TGTGCCAGCAGCTCCGGACAGGCGAACACTGAAGCTTTCTTT. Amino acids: CASSSGQANTEAFF.

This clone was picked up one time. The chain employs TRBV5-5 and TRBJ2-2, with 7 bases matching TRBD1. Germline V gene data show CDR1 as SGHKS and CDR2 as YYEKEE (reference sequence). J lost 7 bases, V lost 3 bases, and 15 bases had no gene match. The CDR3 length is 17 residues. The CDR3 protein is CASSWTGYRGGGGELFF. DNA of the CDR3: TGTGCCAGCAGCTGGACCGGATACAGGGGTGGAGGCGGGGAGCTGTTTTTT.

The CDR3 DNA reads TGTGCCAGCAGCTTAACGGGGGGACAGTCCTACAATGAGCAGTTCTTC. Protein: CASSLTGGQSYNEQFF. The chain has TRBV7-3 and TRBJ2-1; D might be TRBD1 (7 bases). The CDR3 has 16 residues. V was clipped by 0 bases and J by 1 base, with 10 bases between them. Germline V lookup: CDR1 SGHTA, CDR2 FQGTGA. The full variable domain, completed using reference TRBV7-3 and TRBJ2-1, is GAGVSQTPSNKVTEKGKYVELRCDPISGHTALYWYRQSLGQGPEFLIYFQGTGAADDSGLPNDRFFAVRPEGSVSTLKIQRTERGDSAVYLCASSLTGGQSYNEQFFGPGTRLTVL.

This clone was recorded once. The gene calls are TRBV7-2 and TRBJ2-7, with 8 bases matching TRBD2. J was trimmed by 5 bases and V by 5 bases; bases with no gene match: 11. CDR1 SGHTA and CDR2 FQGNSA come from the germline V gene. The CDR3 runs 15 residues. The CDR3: CASSLEGTSHHEQYF. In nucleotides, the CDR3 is TGTGCCAGCAGCCTAGAGGGGACTAGTCACCACGAGCAGTACTTC.

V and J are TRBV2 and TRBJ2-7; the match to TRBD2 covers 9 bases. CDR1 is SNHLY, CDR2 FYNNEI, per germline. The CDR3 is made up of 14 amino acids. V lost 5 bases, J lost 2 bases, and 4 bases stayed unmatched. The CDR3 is CASSSAGGPYEQYF. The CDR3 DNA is TGTGCCAGCAGTTCAGCGGGGGGCCCCTACGAGCAGTACTTC.

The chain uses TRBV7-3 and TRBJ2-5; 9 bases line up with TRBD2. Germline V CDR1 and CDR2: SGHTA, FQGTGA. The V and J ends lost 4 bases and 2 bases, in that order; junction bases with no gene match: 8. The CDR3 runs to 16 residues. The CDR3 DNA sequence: TGTGCCAGCAGCTCCGGGCTAGCGGGGTCTCAAGAGACCCAGTACTTC. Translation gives CASSSGLAGSQETQYF.

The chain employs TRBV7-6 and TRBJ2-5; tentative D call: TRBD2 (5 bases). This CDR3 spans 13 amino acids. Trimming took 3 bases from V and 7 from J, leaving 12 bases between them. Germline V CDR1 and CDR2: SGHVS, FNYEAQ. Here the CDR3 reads CASSLKRSGTQYF. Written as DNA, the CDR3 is TGTGCCAGCAGCTTGAAGCGGTCGGGGACCCAGTACTTC.

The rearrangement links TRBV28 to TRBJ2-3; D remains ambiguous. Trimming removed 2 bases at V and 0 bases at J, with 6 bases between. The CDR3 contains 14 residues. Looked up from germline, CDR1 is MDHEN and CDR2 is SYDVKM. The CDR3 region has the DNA TGTGCCAGCAGTTTAGAGTTAAGCACAGATACGCAGTATTTT. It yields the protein CASSLELSTDTQYF.

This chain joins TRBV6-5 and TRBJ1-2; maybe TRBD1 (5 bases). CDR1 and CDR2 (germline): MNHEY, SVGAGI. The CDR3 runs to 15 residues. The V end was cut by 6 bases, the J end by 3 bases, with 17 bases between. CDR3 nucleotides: TGTGCCAGCAGCCCCGAAATGACAGTTTACTATGGCTACACCTTC. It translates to CASSPEMTVYYGYTF.

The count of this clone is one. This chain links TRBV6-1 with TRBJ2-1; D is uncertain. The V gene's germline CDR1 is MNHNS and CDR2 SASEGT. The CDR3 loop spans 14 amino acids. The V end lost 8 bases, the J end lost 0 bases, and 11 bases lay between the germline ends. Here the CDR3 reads CASATASSYNEQFF. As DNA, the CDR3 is TGTGCCAGCGCCACGGCGAGCTCCTACAATGAGCAGTTCTTC.

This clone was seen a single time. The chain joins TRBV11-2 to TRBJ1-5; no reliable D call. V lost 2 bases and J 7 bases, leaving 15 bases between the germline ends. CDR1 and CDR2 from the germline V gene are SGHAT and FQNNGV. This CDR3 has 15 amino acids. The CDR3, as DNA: TGTGCCAGCAGCTTAATAAGCTCCCCGGGGCAGCCCCAGCATTTT. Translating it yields CASSLISSPGQPQHF.

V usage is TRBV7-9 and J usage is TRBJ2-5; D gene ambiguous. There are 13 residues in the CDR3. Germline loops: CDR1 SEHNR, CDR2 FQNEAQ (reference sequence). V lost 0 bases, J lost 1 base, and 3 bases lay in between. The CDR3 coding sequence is TGTGCCAGCAGCTTAGCCAGCCAAGAGACCCAGTACTTC. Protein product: CASSLASQETQYF.

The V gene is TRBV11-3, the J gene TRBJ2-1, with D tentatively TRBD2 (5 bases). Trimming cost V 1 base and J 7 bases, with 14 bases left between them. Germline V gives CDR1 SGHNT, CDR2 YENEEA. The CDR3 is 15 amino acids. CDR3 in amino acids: CASSLGRVSMNEQFF. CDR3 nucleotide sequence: TGTGCCAGCAGCTTAGGGCGGGTCTCGATGAATGAGCAGTTCTTC. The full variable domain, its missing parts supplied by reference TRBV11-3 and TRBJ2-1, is EAGVVQSPRYKIIEKKQPVAFWCNPISGHNTLYWYLQNLGQGPELLIRYENEEAVDDSQLPKDRFSAERLKGVDSTLKIQPAELGDSAVYLCASSLGRVSMNEQFFGPGTRLTVL.

The CDR3 sequence is CASSPGIPVDSPLHF. The CDR3 DNA follows: TGCGCCAGCAGCCCAGGGATCCCGGTAGATTCACCCCTCCACTTT. This chain uses TRBV5-1 with TRBJ1-6; weak D call: TRBD1 (5 bases). CDR3 length equals 15 residues. Germline V gives CDR1 SGHRS, CDR2 YFSETQ. V dropped 4 bases and J dropped 8 bases, with 16 bases sitting between them. Based on the CDR3 plus reference TRBV5-1 and TRBJ1-6, the full variable domain is KAGVTQTPRYLIKTRGQQVTLSCSPISGHRSVSWYQQTPGQGLQFLFEYFSETQRNKGNFPGRFSGRQFSNSRSEMNVSTLELGDSALYLCASSPGIPVDSPLHFGNGTRLTVT.

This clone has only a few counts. The DNA for the CDR3 is TGTGCCAGTTACGACAGGGGAGGCAATCAGCCCCAGCATTTT. It encodes CASYDRGGNQPQHF. This chain connects TRBV19 to TRBJ1-5, with TRBD1 matching over 8 bases. The CDR3 runs 14 residues. Germline assignment: CDR1 LNHDA and CDR2 SQIVND (reference sequence). Losses at the gene ends were 8 bases for V and 2 bases for J; bases not matched to a gene: 5.